Included here is one T cell receptor beta chain sequence, with context. The CDR3 loop spans 17 amino acids. Trimming took 0 bases from V and 8 from J, leaving 21 bases between them. Per germline, CDR1 SGHRS and CDR2 YFSETQ. Original processing notes: Amplification with reference gene primers provided the estimates of nucleated cell counts. The protocol was immunoSEQ multiplex PCR, while the TCRdb copy is restricted to in-frame clones and leaves out a portion. The DNA gave D and trimming, while V, J and clone size come from that table. The sample has 110,000 or so clones, 85% to 90% seen once; the top ten hold 5% to 6.5%. This sample was included in a study of blood T cell repertoires in COVID-19. Across the whole study: PBMCs, B-cell-depleted T cells, or T cells were the source of the cDNA or gDNA that made up the material.

Seattle enrolled patients during active infection and tracked them longitudinally. Input material: peripheral blood. The sequence was collected from a woman in her fifties or sixties with COVID-19, enrolled during active disease. This rearrangement joins TRBV5-1 to TRBJ2-1, with D tentatively TRBD2 (6 bases). CDR3 bases: TGCGCCAGCAGCTTGGCACAACTAGCATATACATCAGATGAGCAGTTCTTC. The encoded protein is CASSLAQLAYTSDEQFF.